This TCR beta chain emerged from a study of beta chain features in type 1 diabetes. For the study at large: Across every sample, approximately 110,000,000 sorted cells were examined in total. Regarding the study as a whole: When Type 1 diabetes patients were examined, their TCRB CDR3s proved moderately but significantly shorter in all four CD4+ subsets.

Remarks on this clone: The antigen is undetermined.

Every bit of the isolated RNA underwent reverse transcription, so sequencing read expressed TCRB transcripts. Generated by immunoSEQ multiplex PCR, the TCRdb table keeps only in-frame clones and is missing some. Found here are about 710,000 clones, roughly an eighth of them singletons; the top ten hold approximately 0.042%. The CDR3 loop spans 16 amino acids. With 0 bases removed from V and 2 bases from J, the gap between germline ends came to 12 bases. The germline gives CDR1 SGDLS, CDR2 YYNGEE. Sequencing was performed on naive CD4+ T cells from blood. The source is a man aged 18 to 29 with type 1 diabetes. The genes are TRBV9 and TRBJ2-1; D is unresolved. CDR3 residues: CASSVALDLPYNEQFF. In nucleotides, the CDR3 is TGTGCCAGCAGCGTAGCTTTGGACCTACCCTACAATGAGCAGTTCTTC.